This T cell receptor beta chain was sequenced in a study of response to subunit inactivated influenza vaccine. TCRdb re-derived calls from the RT-PCR reads in MiXCR, one entry per CDR3 protein. The repertoire has around 790,000 distinct CDR3 sequences, about 20% of them found once; the top ten carry about 10%. The trim removed 0 bases at V and 7 bases at J, leaving 7 bases unmatched. The CDR3 consists of 15 residues. Germline V gene sequence: CDR1 SGHRS, CDR2 YFSETQ. This clonotype was seen a few times. The TCR was taken from a middle-aged man who received an inactivated influenza vaccine. Sequencing used PBMCs from blood, obtained 5 days after vaccination. The V and J genes are TRBV5-1 and TRBJ1-2; TRBD1 matches at 9 bases. The CDR3 sequence: CASSLGTGGVSGYTF. The CDR3 DNA reads as TGCGCCAGCAGCTTGGGTACAGGGGGCGTGAGTGGCTACACCTTC.